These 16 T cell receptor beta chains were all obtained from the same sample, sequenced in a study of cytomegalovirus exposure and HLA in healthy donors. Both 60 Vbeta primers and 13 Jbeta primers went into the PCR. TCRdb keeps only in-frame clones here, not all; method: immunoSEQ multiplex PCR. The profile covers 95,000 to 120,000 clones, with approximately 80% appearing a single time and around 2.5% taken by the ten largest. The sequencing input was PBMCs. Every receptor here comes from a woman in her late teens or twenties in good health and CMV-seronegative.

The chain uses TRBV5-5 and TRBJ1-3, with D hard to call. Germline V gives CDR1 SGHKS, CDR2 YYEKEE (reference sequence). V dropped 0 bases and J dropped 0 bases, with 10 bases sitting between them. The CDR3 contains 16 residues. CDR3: CASSLEAGYSGNTIYF. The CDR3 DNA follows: TGTGCCAGCAGCTTGGAAGCGGGATACTCTGGAAACACCATATATTTT. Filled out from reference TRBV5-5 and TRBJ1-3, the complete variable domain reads DAGVTQSPTHLIKTRGQQVTLRCSPISGHKSVSWYQQVLGQGPQFIFQYYEKEERGRGNFPDRFSARQFPNYSSELNVNALLLGDSALYLCASSLEAGYSGNTIYFGEGSWLTVV.

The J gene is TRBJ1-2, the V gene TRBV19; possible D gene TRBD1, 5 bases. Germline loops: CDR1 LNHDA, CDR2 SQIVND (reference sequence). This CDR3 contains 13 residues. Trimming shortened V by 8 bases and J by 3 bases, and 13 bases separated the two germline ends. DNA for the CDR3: TGTGCCAGTCGGAGGGACGGGCACTATGGCTACACCTTC. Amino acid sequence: CASRRDGHYGYTF.

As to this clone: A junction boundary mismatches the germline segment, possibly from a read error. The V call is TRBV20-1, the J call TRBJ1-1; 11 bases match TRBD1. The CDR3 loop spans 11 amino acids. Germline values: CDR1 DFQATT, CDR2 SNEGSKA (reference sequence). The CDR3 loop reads CSAPGQGALLW. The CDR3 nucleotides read TGCAGTGCTCCCGGACAGGGGGCTCTCCTTTGG.

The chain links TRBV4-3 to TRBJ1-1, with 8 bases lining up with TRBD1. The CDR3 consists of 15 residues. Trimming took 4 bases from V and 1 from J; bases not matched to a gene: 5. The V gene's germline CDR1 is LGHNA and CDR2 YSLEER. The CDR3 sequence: CASSRTDRGNTEAFF. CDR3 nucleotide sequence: TGCGCCAGCAGCCGGACAGACAGGGGGAACACTGAAGCTTTCTTT.

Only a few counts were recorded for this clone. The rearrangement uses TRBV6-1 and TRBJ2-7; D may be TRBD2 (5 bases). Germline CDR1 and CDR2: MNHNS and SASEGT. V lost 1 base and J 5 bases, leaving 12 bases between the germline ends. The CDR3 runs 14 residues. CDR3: CASSEGPSTNEQYV. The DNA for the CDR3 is TGTGCCAGCAGTGAAGGACCTAGCACCAACGAGCAGTACGTC.

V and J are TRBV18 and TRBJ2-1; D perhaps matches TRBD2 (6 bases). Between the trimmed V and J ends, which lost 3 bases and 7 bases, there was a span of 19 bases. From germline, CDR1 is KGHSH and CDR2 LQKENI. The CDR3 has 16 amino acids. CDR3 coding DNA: TGTGCCAGCTCACCTAGCGGCCTCAACCCTCCGAATGAGCAGTTCTTC. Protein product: CASSPSGLNPPNEQFF.

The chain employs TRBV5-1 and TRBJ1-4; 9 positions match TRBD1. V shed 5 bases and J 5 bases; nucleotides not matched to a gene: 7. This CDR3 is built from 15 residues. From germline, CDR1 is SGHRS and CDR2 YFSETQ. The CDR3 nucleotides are TGCGCCAGCAGAAACCCGGGACAGGGCAATGAAAAACTGTTTTTT. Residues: CASRNPGQGNEKLFF. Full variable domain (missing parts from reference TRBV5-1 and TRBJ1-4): KAGVTQTPRYLIKTRGQQVTLSCSPISGHRSVSWYQQTPGQGLQFLFEYFSETQRNKGNFPGRFSGRQFSNSRSEMNVSTLELGDSALYLCASRNPGQGNEKLFFGSGTQLSVL.

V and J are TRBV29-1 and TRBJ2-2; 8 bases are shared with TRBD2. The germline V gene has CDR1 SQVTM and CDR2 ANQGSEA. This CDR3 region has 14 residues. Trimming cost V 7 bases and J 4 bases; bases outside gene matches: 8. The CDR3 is CSGRLAGSTGELFF. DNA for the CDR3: TGCAGCGGCCGGCTAGCGGGTTCCACCGGGGAGCTGTTTTTT.

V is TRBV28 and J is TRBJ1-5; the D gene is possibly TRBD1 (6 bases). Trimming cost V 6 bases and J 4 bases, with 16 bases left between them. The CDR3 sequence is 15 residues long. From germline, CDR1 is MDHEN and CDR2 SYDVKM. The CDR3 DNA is TGTGCCAGCAGCTCCCAGACAGGTGGGAATCAGCCCCAGCATTTT. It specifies CASSSQTGGNQPQHF.

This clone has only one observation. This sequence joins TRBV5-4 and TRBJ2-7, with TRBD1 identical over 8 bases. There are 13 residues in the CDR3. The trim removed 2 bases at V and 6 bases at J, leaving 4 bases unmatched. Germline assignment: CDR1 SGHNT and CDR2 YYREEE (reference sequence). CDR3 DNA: TGTGCCAGCAGCTTTGGGACAGGATCCGAGCAGTACGTC. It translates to CASSFGTGSEQYV.

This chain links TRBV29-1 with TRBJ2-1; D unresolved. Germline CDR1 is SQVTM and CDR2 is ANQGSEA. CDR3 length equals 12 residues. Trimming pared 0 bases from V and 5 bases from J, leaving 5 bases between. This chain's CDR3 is CSVEEGHNEQFF. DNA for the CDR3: TGCAGCGTTGAAGAGGGCCACAATGAGCAGTTCTTC.

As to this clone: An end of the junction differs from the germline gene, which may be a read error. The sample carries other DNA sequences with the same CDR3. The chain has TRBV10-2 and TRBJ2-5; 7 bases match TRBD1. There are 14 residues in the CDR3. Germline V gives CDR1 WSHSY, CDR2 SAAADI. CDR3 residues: CASSFDRAEETQYF. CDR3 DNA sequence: TGCGCTAGCAGTTTTGACAGGGCCGAAGAGACCCAGTACTTC.

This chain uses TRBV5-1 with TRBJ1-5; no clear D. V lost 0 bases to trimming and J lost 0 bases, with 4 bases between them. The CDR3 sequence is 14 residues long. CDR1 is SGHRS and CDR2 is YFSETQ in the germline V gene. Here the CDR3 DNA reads TGCGCCAGCAGCTTGGGGGCTAGCAATCAGCCCCAGCATTTT. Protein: CASSLGASNQPQHF.

The chain's CDR3 is CASSLDSGLAGEQYF. The CDR3 DNA reads as TGTGCCAGCAGCTTAGATTCGGGACTAGCGGGAGAGCAGTACTTC. V gene TRBV11-2 combines with J gene TRBJ2-7; 13 bases are shared with TRBD2. The CDR3 runs to 15 residues. Per germline, CDR1 SGHAT and CDR2 FQNNGV. The V segment lost 0 bases and the J segment 7 bases; nucleotides outside the gene matches: 3.

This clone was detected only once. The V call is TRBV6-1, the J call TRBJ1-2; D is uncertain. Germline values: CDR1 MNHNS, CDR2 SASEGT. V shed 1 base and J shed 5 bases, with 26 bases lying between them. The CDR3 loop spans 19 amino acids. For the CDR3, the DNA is TGTGCCAGCAGTGAAGGTCCCAAGTCGTGGAGGGCCCTAGAGTATGGCTACACCTTC. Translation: CASSEGPKSWRALEYGYTF.

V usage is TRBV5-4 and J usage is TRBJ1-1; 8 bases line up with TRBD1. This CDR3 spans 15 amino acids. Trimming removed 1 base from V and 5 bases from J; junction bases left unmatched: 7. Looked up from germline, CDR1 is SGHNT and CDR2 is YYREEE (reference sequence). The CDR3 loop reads CASSLQGARRTEAFF. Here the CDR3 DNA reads TGTGCCAGCAGCTTGCAGGGGGCTAGAAGGACTGAAGCTTTCTTT.